These 30 T cell receptor beta chains were all obtained from the same sample, sequenced in a study of response to subunit inactivated influenza vaccine. TCRdb itself ran the RT-PCR reads through MiXCR, one entry per CDR3 protein. Of 550,000 to 800,000 distinct CDR3 sequences in the sample, more than 11% were seen once. This specimen consisted of PBMCs from blood, obtained around 14 days before vaccination. The receptors come from a man aged 45-65 years who received an inactivated influenza vaccine.

This clonotype appeared a few times. In DNA form, the CDR3 reads TGCGCCAGCAGCTTGGCCCCCGGGACAGCGCCGGACACCTTC. Encoded protein: CASSLAPGTAPDTF. This rearrangement joins TRBV5-1 to TRBJ1-2, with TRBD1 identical over 7 bases. This CDR3 spans 14 amino acids. Losses at the gene ends were 0 bases for V and 12 bases for J; bases not matched to a gene: 11. Germline values: CDR1 SGHRS, CDR2 YFSETQ.

The J gene is TRBJ2-2, the V gene TRBV5-1; D perhaps matches TRBD1 (6 bases). Trimming removed 4 bases at V and 4 bases at J, with 23 bases between. Germline V gene lookup returns CDR1 SGHRS and CDR2 YFSETQ. CDR3 length: 18 amino acids. This chain's CDR3 is CASSQLSIYRVGTGELFF. DNA for the CDR3: TGCGCCAGCAGCCAACTCTCGATCTACAGGGTCGGCACCGGGGAGCTGTTTTTT.

Only a few counts were recorded for this clonotype. The gene calls are TRBV7-9 and TRBJ2-1, with 8 bases fitting TRBD2. Trimming removed 6 bases from V and 8 bases from J; junction bases left unmatched: 12. The germline CDR1 and CDR2 sequences are SEHNR and FQNEAQ (reference sequence). CDR3 length: 15 amino acids. This CDR3 is CASSFKRETVYEQFF. For the CDR3, the DNA is TGTGCCAGCAGTTTCAAGCGGGAGACAGTTTATGAGCAGTTCTTC.

The gene calls are TRBV20-1 and TRBJ1-1; D perhaps matches TRBD1 (5 bases). The CDR3 runs to 14 residues. The V end was cut by 5 bases, the J end by 0 bases, with 13 bases between. Germline V gene sequence: CDR1 DFQATT, CDR2 SNEGSKA (reference sequence). The CDR3 nucleotides are TGCAGTGCTCTTGAAAGGGGTCTGAACACTGAAGCTTTCTTT. Encoded protein: CSALERGLNTEAFF.

This clonotype has at least ten counts. This chain links TRBV4-2 with TRBJ1-2; the D is unclear. The germline CDR1 and CDR2 sequences are LGHNA and YNFKEQ. The CDR3 is made up of 14 amino acids. V dropped 2 bases and J dropped 2 bases, with 9 bases sitting between them. The CDR3 DNA reads TGTGCCAGCAGCCAACGGACGGGAAACTATGGCTACACCTTC. Translation: CASSQRTGNYGYTF.

This clonotype came up a few times. Written as DNA, the CDR3 is TGTGCCAGCAGTTTACGGCTGCCGAATCAGCCCCAGCATTTT. Protein product: CASSLRLPNQPQHF. The chain joins TRBV12-3 or TRBV12-4 to TRBJ1-5, with unresolved D. Trimming removed 2 bases at V and 4 bases at J, with 9 bases between. The CDR3 contains 14 residues.

In this sample, this clonotype turned up a few times. V gene TRBV20-1 combines with J gene TRBJ2-1; TRBD2 might be the D (6 bases). The CDR3 consists of 14 residues. Trimming left V 2 bases short and J 3 bases short, with 11 bases between. Germline V gene data show CDR1 as DFQATT and CDR2 as SNEGSKA (reference sequence). The CDR3 region is CSARPGTFYNEQFF. CDR3 in DNA: TGCAGTGCTAGACCCGGGACTTTCTACAATGAGCAGTTCTTC.

J is TRBJ2-7 and V is TRBV6-5; D gene unclear. The V gene lost 2 bases and the J gene lost 6 bases, with 11 bases spanning the gap. CDR3 size: 13 residues. Per germline, CDR1 MNHEY and CDR2 SVGAGI. The CDR3 loop reads CASSYGKRREQYF. The CDR3 coding sequence is TGTGCCAGCAGTTACGGCAAAAGGCGCGAGCAGTACTTC.

This chain uses TRBV11-2 with TRBJ1-4; TRBD1 aligns across 9 bases. J gave up 8 bases and V 5 bases, and 6 bases lay outside the gene matches. CDR3 length equals 14 residues. Germline CDR1 SGHAT, CDR2 FQNNGV. In nucleotides, the CDR3 is TGTGCCAGCAGCCGAACAGGGGGCGGGGAAAAACTGTTTTTT. It encodes CASSRTGGGEKLFF.

This clonotype appeared a single time. This chain links TRBV6-2 or TRBV6-3 with TRBJ1-5; D remains unclear. CDR1 is MNHEY, CDR2 SVGEGT, per germline. This CDR3 spans 13 amino acids. V lost 4 bases and J lost 4, with 8 bases in between. The DNA for the CDR3 is TGTGCCAGCAGTTCCCAGGTAAATCAGCCCCAGCATTTT. Amino acids: CASSSQVNQPQHF.

V gene TRBV3-1 combines with J gene TRBJ1-1, with D uncertain. Germline assignment: CDR1 LGHDT and CDR2 YNNKEL (reference sequence). Trimming pared 3 bases from V and 0 bases from J, leaving 11 bases between. This CDR3 has 15 residues. CDR3 in amino acids: CASSHSGYMNTEAFF. The CDR3 nucleotides read TGTGCCAGCAGCCATTCCGGGTACATGAACACTGAAGCTTTCTTT.

The chain couples TRBV7-2 to TRBJ2-6; D is undetermined. This CDR3 has 13 residues. V was clipped by 5 bases and J by 2 bases, with 4 bases between them. Germline CDR1 SGHTA, CDR2 FQGNSA. CDR3 in amino acids: CASSGTGANVLTF. The CDR3 nucleotides are TGTGCCAGCAGCGGCACTGGGGCCAACGTCCTGACTTTC.

The chain couples TRBV2 to TRBJ1-6; no definite D call. Germline values: CDR1 SNHLY, CDR2 FYNNEI. The CDR3 runs to 15 residues. V dropped 5 bases and J dropped 7 bases, with 15 bases sitting between them. CDR3 nucleotides: TGTGCCAGCAGTTACAGATTTCTTAGGAATTCACCCCTCCACTTT. It yields the protein CASSYRFLRNSPLHF.

This clonotype showed up many times. This chain joins TRBV5-5 and TRBJ1-6; D ambiguous. Between the trimmed V and J ends, which lost 0 bases and 7 bases, there was a span of 8 bases. The length of the CDR3 is 14 residues. Germline CDR1 and CDR2: SGHKS and YYEKEE (reference sequence). CDR3 sequence reads: CASSLVSANSPLHF. The CDR3 nucleotides read TGTGCCAGCAGCTTGGTCTCCGCCAATTCACCCCTCCACTTT.

This clonotype occurred a few times. The chain joins TRBV3-1 to TRBJ1-2, with TRBD1 as a possible D gene (5 bases). This CDR3 is built from 14 residues. Germline assignment: CDR1 LGHDT and CDR2 YNNKEL (reference sequence). Trimming removed 6 bases from V and 1 base from J, with 12 bases in between. The CDR3 here is CASRGEGNNYGYTF. The CDR3 DNA reads as TGTGCCAGCAGAGGTGAGGGGAATAACTATGGCTACACCTTC.

This clonotype has only a few counts. The chain couples TRBV5-6 to TRBJ2-2; 9 bases map to TRBD1. The ends lost 4 bases at V and 5 bases at J; junction bases unmatched: 9. This CDR3 is built from 16 residues. From germline, CDR1 is SGHDT and CDR2 YYEEEE. In DNA, the CDR3 is TGTGCCAGCAGCGGGGCGAACAGGGGGCGTACCGGGGAGCTGTTTTTT. This sequence encodes CASSGANRGRTGELFF.

The rearrangement uses TRBV20-1 and TRBJ2-3; possibly TRBD2 for D (6 bases). The V gene's germline CDR1 is DFQATT and CDR2 SNEGSKA (reference sequence). The CDR3 runs 15 residues. V lost 4 bases, J lost 0 bases, and 14 bases lay in between. The CDR3 DNA sequence: TGCAGTGCTAAGCGGGCCGAGCCAAGCACAGATACGCAGTATTTT. Translating it yields CSAKRAEPSTDTQYF.

This clonotype was detected ten times or more. The rearrangement links TRBV6-6 to TRBJ1-5; D gene unclear. Germline V gene data show CDR1 as MNHNY and CDR2 as SVGAGI (reference sequence). V was clipped by 6 bases and J by 7 bases, with 10 bases between them. This CDR3 has 12 amino acids. CDR3 sequence reads: CASRLEGQPQHF. CDR3 in DNA: TGTGCCAGCAGGCTCGAGGGACAGCCCCAGCATTTT.

This clonotype occurred a few times. The chain has TRBV20-1 and TRBJ2-3, with 12 nucleotides matching TRBD2. The V and J ends lost 2 bases and 2 bases, in that order; junction bases with no gene match: 2. The CDR3 has 15 amino acids. The germline V gene has CDR1 DFQATT and CDR2 SNEGSKA (reference sequence). The CDR3, as DNA: TGCAGTGCTAGAACTAGCGGGAGGCCCACAGATACGCAGTATTTT. Protein sequence: CSARTSGRPTDTQYF.

The chain combines TRBV4-2 with TRBJ2-3; D assignment may be TRBD1 or TRBD2 (6 bases each). The CDR3 contains 17 residues. From germline, CDR1 is LGHNA and CDR2 YNFKEQ. V gave up 0 bases and J gave up 6 bases, with 19 bases separating them. CDR3 coding DNA: TGTGCCAGCAGCCAAGATCTTAGCGGTGGGGGGCTGGATACGCAGTATTTT. Its translation: CASSQDLSGGGLDTQYF.

This clonotype was seen more than once but under ten times. This chain connects TRBV11-2 to TRBJ1-5; D not resolved. In germline, CDR1 is SGHAT, CDR2 FQNNGV. With 0 bases removed from V and 6 bases from J, the gap between germline ends came to 9 bases. The CDR3 contains 14 residues. CDR3 nucleotide sequence: TGTGCCAGCAGCTTAGATTTGGTGGGTCAGCCCCAGCATTTT. It encodes CASSLDLVGQPQHF.

This clonotype was seen a few times. The V call is TRBV12-3 or TRBV12-4, the J call TRBJ2-1; TRBD2 aligns across 9 bases. The length of the CDR3 is 14 residues. Trimming removed 3 bases from V and 9 bases from J; junction bases left unmatched: 6. CDR3 nucleotides: TGTGCCAGCAGTTTGAAGGTAGCGGGAGTTGAGCAGTTCTTC. It translates to CASSLKVAGVEQFF.

In its sample, this clonotype was seen a few times. The gene calls are TRBV6-1 and TRBJ2-7; TRBD1 agrees at 7 bases. V was clipped by 5 bases and J by 2 bases; unmatched bases: 6. The CDR3 sequence is 14 residues long. Germline-derived CDR1 and CDR2 are MNHNS and SASEGT. The chain's CDR3 is CASSRQGPTYEQYF. As DNA, the CDR3 is TGTGCCAGCAGTAGACAGGGCCCGACCTACGAGCAGTACTTC.

The chain links TRBV10-3 to TRBJ2-1, with 10 positions matching TRBD1. Germline lookup yields CDR1 ENHRY and CDR2 SYGVKD. The CDR3 has 12 residues. V gave up 8 bases and J gave up 6 bases; unmatched junction bases: 1. CDR3 coding DNA: TGTGCCATCGGGACAGGGGTCAATGAGCAGTTCTTC. The encoded protein is CAIGTGVNEQFF.

The rearrangement joins TRBV12-3 or TRBV12-4 to TRBJ2-4; D may match TRBD1 or TRBD2 (5 bases each). The CDR3 has 11 amino acids. V gave up 11 bases and J gave up 8 bases, with 13 bases separating them. CDR3 loop: CACSRGDIQYF. CDR3 DNA sequence: TGTGCCTGTTCAAGGGGAGACATTCAGTACTTC.

The chain has TRBV4-3 and TRBJ1-1, with a possible D match to TRBD1 (5 bases). The CDR3 runs to 16 residues. Looked up from germline, CDR1 is LGHNA and CDR2 is YSLEER. Trimming pared 0 bases from V and 0 bases from J, leaving 11 bases between. The DNA of the CDR3 is TGCGCCAGCAGCCAAGAGTCAGGGTCCCTGAACACTGAAGCTTTCTTT. This encodes CASSQESGSLNTEAFF.

This clonotype was found many times. The chain combines TRBV5-5 with TRBJ2-5; D is unresolved. Germline lookup yields CDR1 SGHKS and CDR2 YYEKEE (reference sequence). V was trimmed by 4 bases and J by 7 bases, leaving 14 bases between them. The CDR3 consists of 13 residues. This CDR3 is CASSADWVGTQYF. DNA of the CDR3: TGTGCCAGCAGCGCTGACTGGGTCGGGACCCAGTACTTC.

This clonotype was found many times. This rearrangement joins TRBV4-3 to TRBJ2-1; D not resolved. Germline loops: CDR1 LGHNA, CDR2 YSLEER. This CDR3 has 14 amino acids. Trimming cost V 3 bases and J 6 bases, with 12 bases left between them. The CDR3 spells CASSQDPNLNEQFF. DNA of the CDR3: TGCGCCAGCAGCCAGGACCCAAATCTCAATGAGCAGTTCTTC.

This clonotype came up a few times. The V gene is TRBV9, the J gene TRBJ2-2, with D perhaps TRBD2 (5 bases). V was clipped by 0 bases and J by 0 bases, with 21 bases between them. The CDR3 spans 20 residues. Germline-derived CDR1 and CDR2 are SGDLS and YYNGEE. CDR3 sequence reads: CASSVVPGGGGRANTGELFF. The DNA of the CDR3 is TGTGCCAGCAGCGTAGTACCCGGTGGTGGCGGGCGAGCGAACACCGGGGAGCTGTTTTTT.

V usage is TRBV5-1 and J usage is TRBJ2-5; 8 positions match TRBD2. From germline, CDR1 is SGHRS and CDR2 YFSETQ. Losses at the gene ends were 5 bases for V and 5 bases for J; bases not matched to a gene: 14. This CDR3 region has 16 residues. The CDR3 region is CASRNSGRGKGETQYF. CDR3 DNA sequence: TGCGCCAGCAGGAACAGCGGGAGAGGAAAGGGTGAGACCCAGTACTTC.